Following are 6 T cell receptor beta chains from one sample sequenced in a study of blood T cell repertoires in COVID-19. The table came from immunoSEQ multiplex PCR; TCRdb's copy has only in-frame clones and leaves some out. The profile covers a few hundred thousand clones, with 70% to 90% appearing a single time and roughly 11% taken by the ten largest. The source material was peripheral blood. These receptor sequences come from a woman between 70 and 85 years old with acute or convalescent COVID-19.

The rearrangement uses TRBV7-9 and TRBJ2-1, with TRBD2 matching 8 bases. The CDR3 length is 15 residues. Germline V gene lookup returns CDR1 SEHNR and CDR2 FQNEAQ (reference sequence). V lost 2 bases to trimming and J lost 5 bases; unmatched junction nucleotides: 5. CDR3 nucleotide sequence: TGTGCCAGCAGCTTATTAGCGGGACGGAACAATGAGCAGTTCTTC. As protein: CASSLLAGRNNEQFF.

This clone was picked up one time. The chain recombines TRBV2 with TRBJ1-5; D is undetermined. The CDR3 sequence is 18 residues long. Germline assignment: CDR1 SNHLY and CDR2 FYNNEI. Trimming shortened V by 6 bases and J by 7 bases, and 28 bases separated the two germline ends. The chain's CDR3 is CASSNLREPVAPMQPQHF. DNA of the CDR3: TGTGCCAGCAGCAACCTCCGGGAACCTGTAGCGCCCATGCAGCCCCAGCATTTT. The full variable domain, completed using reference TRBV2 and TRBJ1-5, is EPEVTQTPSHQVTQMGQEVILRCVPISNHLYFYWYRQILGQKVEFLVSFYNNEISEKSEIFDDQFSVERPDGSNFTLKIRSTKLEDSAMYFCASSNLREPVAPMQPQHFGDGTRLSIL.

The chain joins TRBV12-3 or TRBV12-4 to TRBJ1-5; 7 nucleotides match TRBD1. The CDR3 length is 13 residues. The V and J ends lost 7 bases and 7 bases, in that order; junction bases with no gene match: 7. CDR3 residues: CASTGRQGQPQHF. The DNA for the CDR3 is TGTGCCAGCACCGGCCGACAGGGACAGCCCCAGCATTTT.

The rearrangement uses TRBV7-6 and TRBJ2-7, with 7 bases lining up with TRBD1. The CDR3 sequence is 12 residues long. Germline V CDR1 and CDR2: SGHVS, FNYEAQ. V trimming: 8 bases; J trimming: 6 bases; junction bases outside the gene matches: 7. CDR3 nucleotide sequence: TGTGCCAGCGGCCCTGCAGGGGGCGAGCAGTACTTC. This codes for CASGPAGGEQYF.

V usage is TRBV2 and J usage is TRBJ1-5; D is uncertain. The V gene's germline CDR1 is SNHLY and CDR2 FYNNEI. CDR3 length: 12 residues. Trimming removed 8 bases at V and 7 bases at J, with 12 bases between. Here the CDR3 reads CASVSRWQPQHF. The CDR3 DNA reads as TGTGCCAGCGTCTCCAGGTGGCAGCCCCAGCATTTT.

The gene calls are TRBV10-3 and TRBJ2-1; a possible D gene is TRBD1 (5 bases). The germline CDR1 and CDR2 sequences are ENHRY and SYGVKD. V was trimmed by 8 bases and J by 8 bases, leaving 13 bases between them. The CDR3 has 12 amino acids. In DNA form, the CDR3 reads TGTGCCATCGGGATTTTAGGGGATGAGCAGTTCTTC. This encodes CAIGILGDEQFF.